This T cell receptor (beta chain) originates from a study of PD-L1 blockade in urothelial cancer. The overall study: Atezolizumab, begun by patients around 2014, was given at 1,200 mg intravenously every 3 weeks. The patients had undergone anywhere from 0 to 3 prior chemotherapy regimens. Across blood samples, T cells had a median count of approximately 130,000.

Measured with immunoSEQ multiplex PCR; TCRdb has only the in-frame clones, and not every one. The sample records 95,000 to 100,000 clones, roughly 84% being singletons. Time point indicated: pretreatment peripheral blood. This clone was counted between two and nine times. This CDR3 has 16 residues. Per germline, CDR1 SGDLS and CDR2 YYNGEE. V was pared by 4 bases and J by 10 bases, with 11 bases of the junction left unmatched. The input for sequencing was PBMCs, taken around atezolizumab (anti-PD-L1) treatment. The sequence derives from a man between 60 and 75 years old with urothelial cancer. The chain is built from TRBV9 and TRBJ2-1; 13 nucleotides agree with TRBD2. The CDR3 reads CASSLGTSGTRREQFF. DNA of the CDR3: TGTGCCAGCAGCTTAGGGACTAGCGGGACGAGAAGGGAGCAGTTCTTC.